This section outlines one TCR beta chain sequence together with its context. The sample comes from a study of T cells after somatic rescue of genetic block. Some clones are missing from TCRdb's copy, which holds only in-frame ones; the method was immunoSEQ multiplex PCR. The sample yields approximately 58,000 clones, 96% seen once. The receptor was derived from a child younger than two. Sequenced input: peripheral blood mononuclear cells (PBMCs).

As DNA, the CDR3 is TGTGCCAGCAGTTACTCCGGGACAGTCACCCGGGGCGAGCAGTACTTC. Translated: CASSYSGTVTRGEQYF. The chain couples TRBV6-5 to TRBJ2-7; 7 bases map to TRBD1. CDR1 MNHEY and CDR2 SVGAGI come from the germline V gene. J was trimmed by 6 bases and V by 0 bases; bases with no gene match: 11. This CDR3 has 16 amino acids.